One T cell receptor (beta chain) is described in this entry. The antigen remains unidentified. The data derive from a study of T cell repertoires in cytomegalovirus infection. Background on the study: Shared public TCR beta signatures pointed to both CMV infection and a matching HLA type.

TCRdb fed the reads into MiXCR, producing one record per CDR3 protein. Of under 200,000 distinct CDR3 sequences listed, less than 9.5% were seen once; the top ten hold roughly 4.8%. The CDR3 sequence is 16 residues long. CDR1 is SGHRS, CDR2 YFSETQ, per germline. V was clipped by 3 bases and J by 4 bases; unmatched bases: 7. General study findings and limits: Individuals carrying CMV plus the relevant HLA were identified by cumulative frequency of public TCR beta families.

This rearrangement joins TRBV5-1 to TRBJ2-1; TRBD1 aligns across 10 bases. The sample taken for sequencing was PBMCs. The clonotype comes from a human donor in good health (CMV status not recorded). Some clones in this sample may be carry-over from other donors' samples. The CDR3 bases are TGCGCCAGCAGCTCCGGGGACAGGGGCCGATACAATGAGCAGTTCTTC. This gives the protein CASSSGDRGRYNEQFF.